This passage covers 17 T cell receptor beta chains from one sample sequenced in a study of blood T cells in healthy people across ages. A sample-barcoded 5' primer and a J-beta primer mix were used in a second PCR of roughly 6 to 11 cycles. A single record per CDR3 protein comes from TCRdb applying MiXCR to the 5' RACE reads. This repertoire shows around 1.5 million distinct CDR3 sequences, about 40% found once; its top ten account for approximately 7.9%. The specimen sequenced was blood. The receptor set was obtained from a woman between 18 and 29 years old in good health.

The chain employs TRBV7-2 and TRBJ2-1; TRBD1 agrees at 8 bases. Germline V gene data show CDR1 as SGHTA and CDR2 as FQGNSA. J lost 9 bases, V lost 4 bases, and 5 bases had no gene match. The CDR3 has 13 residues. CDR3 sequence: CASSSYTGGEQFF. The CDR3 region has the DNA TGTGCCAGCAGCTCGTATACAGGGGGTGAGCAGTTCTTC. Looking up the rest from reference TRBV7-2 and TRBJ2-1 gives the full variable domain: GAGVSQSPSNKVTEKGKDVELRCDPISGHTALYWYRQSLGQGLEFLIYFQGNSAPDKSGLPSDRFSAERTGGSVSTLTIQRTQQEDSAVYLCASSSYTGGEQFFGPGTRLTVL.

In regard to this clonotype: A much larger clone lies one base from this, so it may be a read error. CDR3 in amino acids: CASSHGSYGQYF. In DNA form, the CDR3 reads TGTGCCAGCAGCCATGGTAGCTACGGGCAGTACTTC. This rearrangement joins TRBV7-2 to TRBJ2-5; D ambiguous. The ends were cut back, 5 bases at V and 11 bases at J, with 15 bases in the middle. In germline, CDR1 is SGHTA, CDR2 FQGNSA. This CDR3 has 12 amino acids.

This chain's CDR3 is CASSLAAGGRYEQYF. The CDR3 region has the DNA TGCGCCAGCAGCTTGGCCGCGGGGGGACGTTACGAGCAGTACTTC. This rearrangement joins TRBV5-1 to TRBJ2-5; TRBD2 matches 8 bases. Matching the DNA end better, TRBJ2-7 makes the J call doubtful. The CDR3 loop spans 15 amino acids. Germline assignment: CDR1 SGHRS and CDR2 YFSETQ.

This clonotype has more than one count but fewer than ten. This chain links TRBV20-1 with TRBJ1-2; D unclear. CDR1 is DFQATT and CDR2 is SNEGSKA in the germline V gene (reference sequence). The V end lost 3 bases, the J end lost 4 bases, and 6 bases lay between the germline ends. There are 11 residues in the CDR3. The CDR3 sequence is CSARDVYGYTF. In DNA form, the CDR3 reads TGCAGTGCTAGGGACGTCTATGGCTACACCTTC.

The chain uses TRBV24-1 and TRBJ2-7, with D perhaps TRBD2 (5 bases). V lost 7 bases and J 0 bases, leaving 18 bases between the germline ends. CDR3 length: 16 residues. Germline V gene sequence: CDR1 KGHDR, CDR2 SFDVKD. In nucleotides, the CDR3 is TGTGCCACCAGACCTACGGGGAATTCGAGCTCCTACGAGCAGTACTTC. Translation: CATRPTGNSSSYEQYF.

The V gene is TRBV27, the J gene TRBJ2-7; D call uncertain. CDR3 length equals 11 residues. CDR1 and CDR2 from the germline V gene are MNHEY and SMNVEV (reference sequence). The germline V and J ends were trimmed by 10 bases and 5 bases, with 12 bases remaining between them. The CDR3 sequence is CATGGINEQYF. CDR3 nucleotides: TGTGCCACCGGTGGGATAAACGAGCAGTACTTC.

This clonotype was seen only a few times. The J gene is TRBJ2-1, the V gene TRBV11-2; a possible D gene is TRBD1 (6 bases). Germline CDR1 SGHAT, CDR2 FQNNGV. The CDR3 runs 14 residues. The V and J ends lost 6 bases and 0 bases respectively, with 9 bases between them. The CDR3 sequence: CASREQGSYNEQFF. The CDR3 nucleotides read TGTGCCAGCAGAGAACAGGGCTCCTACAATGAGCAGTTCTTC. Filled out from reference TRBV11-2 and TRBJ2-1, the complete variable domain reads EAGVAQSPRYKIIEKRQSVAFWCNPISGHATLYWYQQILGQGPKLLIQFQNNGVVDDSQLPKDRFSAERLKGVDSTLKIQPAKLEDSAVYLCASREQGSYNEQFFGPGTRLTVL.

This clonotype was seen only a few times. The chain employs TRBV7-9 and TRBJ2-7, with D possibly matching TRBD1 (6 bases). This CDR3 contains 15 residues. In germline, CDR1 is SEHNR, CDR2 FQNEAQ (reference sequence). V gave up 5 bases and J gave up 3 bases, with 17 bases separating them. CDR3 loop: CASSPEVGHIYEQYF. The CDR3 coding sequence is TGTGCCAGCAGCCCAGAAGTGGGACACATCTACGAGCAGTACTTC. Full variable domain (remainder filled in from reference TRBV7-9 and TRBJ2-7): DTGVSQNPRHKITKRGQNVTFRCDPISEHNRLYWYRQTLGQGPEFLTYFQNEAQLEKSRLLSDRFSAERPKGSFSTLEIQRTEQGDSAMYLCASSPEVGHIYEQYFGPGTRLTVT.

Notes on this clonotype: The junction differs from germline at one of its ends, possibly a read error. CDR3 DNA sequence: TGCGGTGCTCCAAACTCGGGGGGGAGCCAAGAGACCCAGTACTTC. It codes for CGAPNSGGSQETQYF. The chain has TRBV20-1 and TRBJ2-5; TRBD2 matches 8 bases. The CDR3 length is 15 residues. Germline assignment: CDR1 DFQATT and CDR2 SNEGSKA (reference sequence).

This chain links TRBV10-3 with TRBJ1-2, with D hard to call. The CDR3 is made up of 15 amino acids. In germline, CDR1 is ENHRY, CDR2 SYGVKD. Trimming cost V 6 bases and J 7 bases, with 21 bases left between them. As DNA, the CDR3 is TGTGCCATCAGCTTTGCCAGCAAAGACACAGCTGGCTACACCTTC. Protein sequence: CAISFASKDTAGYTF.

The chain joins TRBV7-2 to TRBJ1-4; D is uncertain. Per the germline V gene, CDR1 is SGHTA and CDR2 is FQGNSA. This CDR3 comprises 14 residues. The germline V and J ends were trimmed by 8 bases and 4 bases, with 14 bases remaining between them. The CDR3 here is CASAEGRNNEKLFF. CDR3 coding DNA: TGTGCCAGCGCCGAGGGCAGAAATAATGAAAAACTGTTTTTT.

The CDR3 DNA reads TGTGCCAGCAGTTTCTTATTTGGGGCGGGCCCCTACAATGAGCAGTTCTTC. Translated, it gives CASSFLFGAGPYNEQFF. This chain joins TRBV28 and TRBJ2-1, with D perhaps being TRBD1 or TRBD2 (5 bases each). This CDR3 comprises 17 residues. Trimming left V 3 bases short and J 2 bases short, with 17 bases between. Germline loops: CDR1 MDHEN, CDR2 SYDVKM.

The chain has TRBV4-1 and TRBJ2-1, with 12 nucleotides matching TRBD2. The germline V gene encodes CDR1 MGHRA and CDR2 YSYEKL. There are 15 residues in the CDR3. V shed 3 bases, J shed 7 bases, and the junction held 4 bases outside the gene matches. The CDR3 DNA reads TGCGCCAGCAGCCACGGCCTAGCGGGAGGGAATGAGCAGTTCTTC. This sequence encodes CASSHGLAGGNEQFF.

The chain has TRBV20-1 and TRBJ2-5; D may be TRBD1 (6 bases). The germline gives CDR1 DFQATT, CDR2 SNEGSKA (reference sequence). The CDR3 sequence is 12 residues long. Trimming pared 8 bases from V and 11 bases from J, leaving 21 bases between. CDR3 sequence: CSMGASLNEQYF. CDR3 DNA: TGCAGTATGGGGGCTAGCCTCAATGAGCAGTACTTC.

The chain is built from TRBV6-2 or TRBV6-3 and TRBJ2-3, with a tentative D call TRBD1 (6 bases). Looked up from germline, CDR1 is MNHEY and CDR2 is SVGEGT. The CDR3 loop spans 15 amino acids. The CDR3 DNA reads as TGTGTCGGCGTGGCAAGACAGGCCGACACAGATACGCAGTATTTT. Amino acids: CVGVARQADTDTQYF.

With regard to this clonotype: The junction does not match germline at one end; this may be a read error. The CDR3 sequence is CASKRWRSSYNEQFF. The CDR3 nucleotides read TGTGCGAGCAAGAGGTGGCGGAGCTCCTACAATGAGCAGTTCTTC. The chain is built from TRBV28 and TRBJ2-1, with D uncertain. Germline V gene sequence: CDR1 MDHEN, CDR2 SYDVKM. This CDR3 spans 15 amino acids.

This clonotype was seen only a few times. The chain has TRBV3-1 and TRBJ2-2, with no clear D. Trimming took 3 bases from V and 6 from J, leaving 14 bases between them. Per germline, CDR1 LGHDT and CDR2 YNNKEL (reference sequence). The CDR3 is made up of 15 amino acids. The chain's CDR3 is CASSQPMVSPGELFF. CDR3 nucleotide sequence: TGTGCCAGCAGCCAGCCCATGGTATCACCCGGGGAGCTGTTTTTT.